This T cell receptor (beta chain) was identified in a study of OX40 agonist ivuxolimab in advanced cancers. Study-wide context: Each dose-escalation patient presented with hepatocellular carcinoma, melanoma, renal cell or head and neck cancer. Mean age around 64 years, range roughly 23 to 79; about 81% male.

Method: immunoSEQ multiplex PCR; TCRdb's copy keeps in-frame clones and lacks some. The sample shows about 69,000 clones, about 80% of them seen only once. The V gene's germline CDR1 is GTSNPN and CDR2 SVGIG (reference sequence). CDR3 length: 15 residues. V lost 0 bases and J 0 bases, leaving 8 bases between the germline ends. Specimen: CD4+ or CD8+ T cells sorted from blood, collected in a trial of the OX40 agonist ivuxolimab. The V gene is TRBV30, the J gene TRBJ2-2, with no clear D. This receptor was identified in an adult with an advanced solid tumor such as melanoma, head and neck, liver or kidney cancer. CDR3 amino acids: CAWSVFYPNTGELFF. DNA of the CDR3: TGTGCCTGGAGTGTTTTTTACCCGAACACCGGGGAGCTGTTTTTT.